This is a list of T cell receptor beta chains from one sample in a study of T cells after yellow fever vaccination. From the 5' RACE reads, TCRdb called clonotypes with MiXCR, one entry per CDR3 protein. The repertoire holds 140,000 to 150,000 distinct CDR3 sequences, with under 7% as singletons. The specimen comprised CD4+ T cells sorted from PBMCs, sampled 10 days after the yellow fever booster vaccination. The receptors stem from a man aged 25 to 40 who received the YFV17D yellow fever vaccine. Each CDR3 is given with its conserved first and last residue. The D gene is left open where the match is weak. The size field is filled for only some rows; it gives once, few, many or a size class.

clone_size,v_call,j_call,d_call,cdr3_aa,cdr3_nt
few,TRBV25-1,TRBJ2-7,TRBD2,CASSAMTSGSNEQYF,TGTGCCAGCAGCGCCATGACTAGCGGGAGTAACGAGCAGTACTTC
many,TRBV12-3/TRBV12-4,TRBJ1-1,NA,CASSLWLNTEAFF,TGTGCCAGCAGTTTATGGTTGAACACTGAAGCTTTCTTT
many,TRBV7-2,TRBJ2-7,TRBD1,CASSRGTGGTYEQYF,TGTGCCAGCAGCCGAGGGACAGGGGGCACCTACGAGCAGTACTTC
many,TRBV10-2,TRBJ1-6,NA,CASSRGSSYSPLHF,TGCGCCAGCAGTCGGGGGAGTTCTTATTCACCCCTCCACTTT
NA,TRBV6-5,TRBJ2-1,TRBD2,CASSYPGTRQYEQFF,TGTGCCAGCAGTTACCCCGGGACTAGGCAGTACGAGCAGTTCTTC
many,TRBV4-2,TRBJ2-3,NA,CASSQGRTEQDTQYF,TGTGCCAGCAGCCAAGGAAGGACAGAACAGGATACGCAGTATTTT
NA,TRBV7-9,TRBJ1-5,NA,CASSRNAGLGGQPQHF,TGTGCCAGCAGCAGGAACGCTGGATTAGGAGGCCAGCCCCAGCATTTT
many,TRBV29-1,TRBJ2-3,NA,CSAEGLFGTDTQYF,TGCAGCGCAGAGGGTCTTTTCGGCACAGATACGCAGTATTTT
many,TRBV29-1,TRBJ2-5,TRBD1,CSVDRGEETQYF,TGCAGCGTGGACAGGGGGGAAGAGACCCAGTACTTC
many,TRBV20-1,TRBJ2-1,NA,CSARPGSSYNEQFF,TGCAGTGCTAGACCCGGGAGCTCCTACAATGAGCAGTTCTTC
medium-sized,TRBV9,TRBJ2-5,NA,CASSVDAGRETQYF,TGTGCCAGCAGCGTAGACGCGGGACGGGAGACCCAGTACTTC
many,TRBV6-5,TRBJ1-2,NA,CASSYGERGGYTF,TGTGCCAGCAGTTACGGGGAAAGGGGCGGCTACACCTTC
few,TRBV12-5,TRBJ2-1,TRBD2,CATTTRAGGEQFF,TGTGCCACCACCACTCGGGCGGGAGGTGAGCAGTTCTTC
NA,TRBV5-4,TRBJ2-2,NA,CASSSYNTGELFF,TGTGCCAGCAGCTCCTATAACACCGGGGAGCTGTTTTTT
NA,TRBV7-8,TRBJ2-3,NA,CASSLVWTSTDTQYF,TGTGCCAGCAGCTTAGTTTGGACTAGCACAGATACGCAGTATTTT
many,TRBV29-1,TRBJ2-5,NA,CSAKLGTRVETQYF,TGCAGCGCCAAGCTTGGCACCAGGGTGGAGACCCAGTACTTC
many,TRBV2,TRBJ2-1,NA,CASSTFLMSNEQFF,TGTGCCAGCAGTACGTTCCTGATGTCCAATGAGCAGTTCTTC
many,TRBV5-1,TRBJ2-1,NA,CASSWGVNTYNEQFF,TGCGCCAGCAGCTGGGGGGTGAACACTTACAATGAGCAGTTCTTC
many,TRBV6-5,TRBJ2-6,NA,CASSYPEIRRPGANVLTF,TGTGCCAGCAGTTACCCGGAAATACGGCGACCTGGGGCCAACGTCCTGACTTTC
many,TRBV2,TRBJ1-2,TRBD1,CASSETGEYGYTF,TGTGCCAGCAGTGAGACAGGGGAATATGGCTACACCTTC
many,TRBV20-1,TRBJ1-1,NA,CSAIPHTEAFF,TGCAGTGCCATACCCCACACTGAAGCTTTCTTT
many,TRBV4-3,TRBJ2-5,NA,CASSQGRARGETQYF,TGCGCCAGCAGTCAAGGCCGGGCAAGAGGAGAGACCCAGTACTTC
NA,TRBV6-5,TRBJ1-3,NA,CASSYKGRGNTIYF,TGTGCCAGCAGTTACAAGGGAAGGGGAAACACCATATATTTT
many,TRBV28,TRBJ2-7,NA,CASNRVYSYEQYF,TGTGCCAGCAACAGGGTTTACTCCTACGAGCAGTACTTC
NA,TRBV7-9,TRBJ1-1,NA,CASSRTGPEAFF,TGTGCCAGCAGCCGTACAGGACCTGAAGCTTTCTTT
NA,TRBV10-2,TRBJ1-5,TRBD1,CASSEGDRGGQPQHF,TGCGCCAGCAGTGAGGGGGACAGGGGAGGTCAGCCCCAGCATTTT
many,TRBV12-3/TRBV12-4,TRBJ2-3,NA,CASSRLGFSGFSDTQYF,TGTGCCAGCAGTCGCTTGGGTTTTAGCGGCTTCTCAGATACGCAGTATTTT
few,TRBV30,TRBJ2-3,NA,CAWKIRSGDTQYF,TGTGCCTGGAAAATAAGGTCCGGAGATACGCAGTATTTT
many,TRBV20-1,TRBJ2-3,NA,CSALPIRSTDTQYF,TGCAGTGCCCTACCCATTCGTAGCACAGATACGCAGTATTTT
NA,TRBV12-3/TRBV12-4,TRBJ2-7,NA,CASSWRGTYEQYF,TGTGCCAGCAGTTGGAGGGGAACCTACGAGCAGTACTTC
many,TRBV5-1,TRBJ2-7,NA,CASRRISTGSYEQYF,TGCGCCAGCAGGCGGATCTCGACAGGCTCCTACGAGCAGTACTTC
many,TRBV12-3/TRBV12-4,TRBJ2-2,NA,CASRWDSITGELFF,TGTGCCAGCCGATGGGACTCTATCACCGGGGAGCTGTTTTTT
many,TRBV5-1,TRBJ2-5,NA,CASSPDIGTPQETQYF,TGCGCCAGCAGCCCGGATATCGGGACTCCTCAAGAGACCCAGTACTTC
NA,TRBV4-2,TRBJ2-1,NA,CASSLGLLNEQFF,TGTGCCAGCAGCCTCGGACTCCTCAATGAGCAGTTCTTC
many,TRBV27,TRBJ2-7,NA,CASSSLDLPYEQYF,TGTGCCAGCAGTTCCCTGGACCTTCCCTACGAGCAGTACTTC
NA,TRBV12-3/TRBV12-4,TRBJ2-3,TRBD2,CASGTSGSIDTQYF,TGTGCCTCAGGGACTAGCGGGAGTATAGATACGCAGTATTTT
many,TRBV18,TRBJ2-6,TRBD2,CASSGLAAVSGANVLTF,TGTGCCAGCTCCGGACTAGCGGCTGTCTCTGGGGCCAACGTCCTGACTTTC
many,TRBV14,TRBJ1-6,TRBD1,CASSQVGTASPLHF,TGTGCCAGCAGCCAAGTAGGGACAGCTTCACCCCTCCACTTT
many,TRBV7-2,TRBJ1-2,NA,CASSSGPALGGYTF,TGTGCCAGCAGCTCGGGGCCGGCCTTGGGGGGCTACACCTTC
NA,TRBV20-1,TRBJ1-4,NA,CSASRRYNEKLFF,TGCAGTGCTAGCCGGCGGTATAATGAAAAACTGTTTTTT
many,TRBV12-3/TRBV12-4,TRBJ1-2,TRBD1,CASSYRGRDYGYTF,TGTGCCAGCAGTTACAGGGGGCGAGACTATGGCTACACCTTC
NA,TRBV20-1,TRBJ1-2,TRBD1,CSAETGLAEGYTF,TGCAGTGCGGAGACAGGGCTGGCGGAGGGCTACACCTTC
few,TRBV5-4,TRBJ2-1,NA,CASSLGGGNHNEQFF,TGTGCCAGCAGCTTGGGGGGCGGGAATCACAATGAGCAGTTCTTC
few,TRBV21-1,TRBJ2-1,NA,CASSKAPGWSGESSYNEQFF,TGTGCCAGCAGCAAAGCGCCAGGATGGTCGGGGGAGAGCTCCTACAATGAGCAGTTCTTC
few,TRBV7-9,TRBJ2-3,NA,CASSPHRWAGPDTQYF,TGTGCCAGCAGCCCTCATCGCTGGGCTGGGCCAGATACGCAGTATTTT
NA,TRBV3-1,TRBJ1-3,NA,CASSHTPIISGNTIYF,TGTGCCAGCAGTCACACCCCCATAATCTCTGGAAACACCATATATTTT
many,TRBV11-2,TRBJ2-2,NA,CASSSGINTGELFF,TGTGCCAGCAGCTCCGGTATAAACACCGGGGAGCTGTTTTTT
many,TRBV5-5,TRBJ1-2,TRBD1,CASSFRQGRDGYTF,TGTGCCAGCAGCTTCCGACAGGGGCGAGATGGCTACACCTTC
many,TRBV7-9,TRBJ2-5,NA,CASSERAGETQYF,TGTGCCAGCAGCGAACGGGCCGGGGAGACCCAGTACTTC
many,TRBV24-1,TRBJ2-1,TRBD2,CATPSASGRFNEQFF,TGTGCCACCCCCTCGGCTAGCGGGAGATTCAATGAGCAGTTCTTC
few,TRBV7-2,TRBJ2-7,TRBD1,CASSLEARGPYEQYF,TGTGCCAGCAGCTTAGAGGCCAGGGGGCCCTACGAGCAGTACTTC
NA,TRBV5-5,TRBJ2-1,NA,CASSLGLHCEQFF,TGTGCCAGCAGCTTGGGGCTACACTGTGAGCAGTTCTTC
many,TRBV4-3,TRBJ2-3,TRBD1,CASSQTGARGTQYF,TGCGCCAGCAGCCAGACAGGGGCTAGGGGTACGCAGTATTTT
many,TRBV24-1,TRBJ2-1,TRBD2,CATSGGAGAAYNEQFF,TGTGCCACCAGTGGTGGGGCGGGAGCGGCCTACAATGAGCAGTTCTTC
many,TRBV15,TRBJ2-3,NA,CATSRSGDTQYF,TGTGCCACCAGTCGGAGTGGGGATACGCAGTATTTT
many,TRBV29-1,TRBJ2-3,NA,CSVQDLAGDTQYF,TGCAGCGTACAGGACCTGGCAGGAGATACGCAGTATTTT
few,TRBV7-9,TRBJ1-2,NA,CASTTGYGAYGYTF,TGTGCCAGCACCACAGGGTACGGGGCCTATGGCTACACCTTC
few,TRBV30,TRBJ2-3,TRBD2,CAGTSGGTDTQYF,TGTGCCGGGACCTCGGGAGGGACAGATACGCAGTATTTT
many,TRBV20-1,TRBJ1-6,NA,CSAREEATYNSPLHF,TGCAGTGCTAGAGAGGAGGCGACGTATAATTCACCCCTCCACTTT